These 18 T cell receptor beta chains were sequenced from one sample in a study of cytomegalovirus exposure and HLA in healthy donors. Primers: 60 Vbeta forward and 13 Jbeta reverse. TCRdb's table, derived via immunoSEQ multiplex PCR, lists solely in-frame clones and lacks some. The sample shows 150,000 or so clones, nearly 80% of them seen only once. Input material: PBMCs. Receptors were obtained from a middle-aged man in good health and CMV-seropositive.

This clone was picked up a small number of times. The chain has TRBV10-3 and TRBJ2-3; a possible D gene is TRBD2 (5 bases). Per germline, CDR1 ENHRY and CDR2 SYGVKD. Trimming took off 0 bases at V and 4 bases at J, with 14 bases between the two ends. CDR3 size: 16 residues. The CDR3 is CAISESLAPGADTQYF. CDR3 nucleotide sequence: TGTGCCATCAGTGAGTCGCTAGCCCCCGGGGCAGATACGCAGTATTTT.

This clone was picked up one time. V gene TRBV10-3 combines with J gene TRBJ2-7; TRBD1 aligns across 9 bases. Per germline, CDR1 ENHRY and CDR2 SYGVKD. There are 13 residues in the CDR3. V was clipped by 3 bases and J by 8 bases; unmatched bases: 5. The DNA of the CDR3 is TGTGCCATCAGTGAAGGGACAGGGTCCCAGCAGTACTTC. This codes for CAISEGTGSQQYF.

This clone showed up just a few times. This chain connects TRBV6-6 to TRBJ1-2; D possibly corresponds to TRBD1 (5 bases). Trimming shortened V by 0 bases and J by 7 bases, and 12 bases separated the two germline ends. Germline V gives CDR1 MNHNY, CDR2 SVGAGI (reference sequence). The CDR3 is 14 amino acids. The CDR3 DNA follows: TGTGCCAGCAGTTACTCGAGTGCAGGGTTTGGCTACACCTTC. Translated: CASSYSSAGFGYTF.

To note about this clone: The junction does not match germline at one end; this may be a read error. This chain uses TRBV4-2 with TRBJ2-3; 9 nucleotides match TRBD1. Germline V gene data show CDR1 as LGHNA and CDR2 as YNFKEQ. This CDR3 comprises 16 residues. CDR3 nucleotide sequence: TGTGCCAGCAGCCAGGGGACAGGGAAGCAAGACCCCCCCCGGGATTTT. Residues: CASSQGTGKQDPPRDF.

This clone was detected once. This chain joins TRBV7-8 and TRBJ1-5; D might be TRBD1 (6 bases). V was trimmed by 5 bases and J by 13 bases, leaving 15 bases between them. Germline V lookup: CDR1 SGHVS, CDR2 FQNEAQ. The CDR3 contains 12 residues. The DNA for the CDR3 is TGTGCCAGCAGCCTTCAGACAGGAACACAGCATTTT. This codes for CASSLQTGTQHF. The entire variable domain, with the rest obtained from reference TRBV7-8 and TRBJ1-5, is as follows: GAGVSQSPRYKVAKRGQDVALRCDPISGHVSLFWYQQALGQGPEFLTYFQNEAQLDKSGLPSDRFFAERPEGSVSTLKIQRTQQEDSAVYLCASSLQTGTQHFGDGTRLSIL.

V gene TRBV4-2 combines with J gene TRBJ1-5; TRBD1 aligns across 11 bases. The CDR3 is 16 residues long. Germline CDR1 reads LGHNA; CDR2 reads YNFKEQ. The J segment lost 3 bases and the V segment lost 4 bases, leaving 5 bases of the junction unmatched. CDR3 coding DNA: TGTGCCAGCAGCCCGGGACAGGGGGTCTACAATCAGCCCCAGCATTTT. It yields the protein CASSPGQGVYNQPQHF.

This clone has more than one count but fewer than ten. The chain combines TRBV29-1 with TRBJ2-2, with 9 bases lining up with TRBD1. CDR3 size: 15 residues. The trim removed 4 bases at V and 6 bases at J, leaving 9 bases unmatched. Germline V gene data show CDR1 as SQVTM and CDR2 as ANQGSEA. The CDR3 DNA reads as TGCAGCGTTGGAACAGGGGGCCCTAGTCCCGGGGAGCTGTTTTTT. Protein: CSVGTGGPSPGELFF.

To note about this clone: Mismatch with germline at one junction end may stem from a read error. The J gene is TRBJ2-4, the V gene TRBV18; a weak D match, TRBD2 (6 bases). Germline V lookup: CDR1 KGHSH, CDR2 LQKENI. The CDR3 consists of 15 residues. This CDR3 reads CASSQTWQEGNSQYF. The CDR3, as DNA: TGTGCCAGCTCACAAACTTGGCAGGAGGGAAACAGTCAGTACTTC.

For this clone: The junction and the germline gene differ at one end; a read error may be behind it. The chain links TRBV19 to TRBJ2-6, with a possible D match to TRBD1 (5 bases). The CDR3 extends over 16 amino acids. Per the germline V gene, CDR1 is LNHDA and CDR2 is SQIVND (reference sequence). CDR3 in amino acids: CASRNSILSGANGLTF. The CDR3 nucleotides read TGTGCCAGTAGGAATTCAATCCTATCTGGGGCCAACGGCCTGACTTTC. Full variable domain (missing parts from reference TRBV19 and TRBJ2-6): DGGITQSPKYLFRKEGQNVTLSCEQNLNHDAMYWYRQDPGQGLRLIYYSQIVNDFQKGDIAEGYSVSREKKESFPLTVTSAQKNPTAFYLCASRNSILSGANGLTFGAGSRLTVL.

The chain recombines TRBV5-1 with TRBJ2-2; 10 bases fit TRBD2. In germline, CDR1 is SGHRS, CDR2 YFSETQ. Losses at the gene ends were 0 bases for V and 4 bases for J; bases not matched to a gene: 9. CDR3 length: 18 residues. CDR3 in DNA: TGCGCCAGCAGCTTGGGTTGGCTAGCGGGAGTCGGCACCGGGGAGCTGTTTTTT. It is translated as CASSLGWLAGVGTGELFF.

The chain combines TRBV9 with TRBJ2-7; D perhaps matches TRBD1 (6 bases). There are 15 residues in the CDR3. In germline, CDR1 is SGDLS, CDR2 YYNGEE. Trimming left V 6 bases short and J 3 bases short, with 19 bases between. CDR3: CASTPGHSAVYEQYF. The CDR3 bases are TGTGCCAGCACCCCGGGACACTCAGCCGTCTACGAGCAGTACTTC.

The genes are TRBV21-1 and TRBJ1-2; the D segment call TRBD1 is taken from the table without a DNA check. TRBV21-1 is annotated as a pseudogene. This CDR3 has 15 residues. The CDR3: CASSKAPAGGYGYTF. In DNA, the CDR3 is TGTGCCAGCAGCAAAGCACCGGCAGGGGGCTATGGCTACACCTTC.

This clone came up a few times. A junction boundary mismatches the germline segment, possibly from a read error. The V and J genes are TRBV30 and TRBJ1-2, with D hard to call. The CDR3 is 11 residues long. Germline CDR1 and CDR2: GTSNPN and SVGIG (reference sequence). CDR3 amino acids: CAWSVNYGYTF. In DNA, the CDR3 is TGTGCCTGGAGTGTAAACTACGGCTACACCTTC.

This clone was observed a few times. The genes are TRBV4-1 and TRBJ2-3, with D possibly being TRBD2 (5 bases). From germline, CDR1 is MGHRA and CDR2 YSYEKL. The CDR3 extends over 14 amino acids. Trimming left V 4 bases short and J 4 bases short, with 12 bases between. CDR3 in amino acids: CASSPSPGADTQYF. The CDR3 nucleotides are TGCGCCAGCAGCCCTTCCCCCGGGGCAGATACGCAGTATTTT.

Details on this clone: The same CDR3 also results from other DNA sequences found in this sample. The chain has TRBV28 and TRBJ2-1; D is undetermined. Trimming shortened V by 7 bases and J by 3 bases, and 7 bases separated the two germline ends. The CDR3 length is 12 residues. Per the germline V gene, CDR1 is MDHEN and CDR2 is SYDVKM. The CDR3 DNA is TGTGCCAGCACCACCGGCTACAATGAGCAGTTCTTC. Protein sequence: CASTTGYNEQFF.

The gene calls are TRBV5-1 and TRBJ1-1; unclear D gene. Germline-derived CDR1 and CDR2 are SGHRS and YFSETQ. Trimming removed 2 bases at V and 3 bases at J, with 17 bases between. This CDR3 comprises 16 residues. CDR3 residues: CASSFSTQVTDTEAFF. CDR3 bases: TGCGCCAGCAGCTTCTCTACTCAGGTTACGGACACTGAAGCTTTCTTT.

V and J are TRBV9 and TRBJ1-1; a possible D gene is TRBD1 (5 bases). CDR3 size: 12 residues. The V end was cut by 4 bases, the J end by 8 bases, with 12 bases between. Germline CDR1 is SGDLS and CDR2 is YYNGEE. The CDR3 nucleotides are TGTGCCAGCAGCCCCAGCGGGGGAGAAGCTTTCTTT. Its translation is CASSPSGGEAFF.

The chain uses TRBV19 and TRBJ2-7; possible D gene TRBD2, 7 bases. Germline V lookup: CDR1 LNHDA, CDR2 SQIVND (reference sequence). This CDR3 is 15 amino acids long. V was shortened by 6 bases and J by 5 bases, with 20 bases between the two germline ends. The CDR3, as DNA: TGTGCCAGTAGCTCCACAAGGGAGGGGGTTCACGAGCAGTACTTC. This translates into CASSSTREGVHEQYF.